This TCR beta chain was retrieved from a study of T cells in Graves' hyperthyroidism and ophthalmopathy. Study-wide results and limits: Ophthalmopathy prediction by the model preceded onset by a median about 6 months. The blood repertoire included most of the expanded thyroid clonotypes above 0.001.

RNA transcripts served as the template for amplifying TCR beta CDR3 regions. First-round RT-PCR of the TCR CDR3 relied on the HTBI primer set. TCRdb reprocessed the multiplex PCR reads via MiXCR and lists one record per CDR3 protein. Of around 600,000 distinct CDR3 sequences in the sample, roughly 15% were seen once. Germline lookup yields CDR1 SQVTM and CDR2 ANQGSEA. Trimming left V 4 bases short and J 0 bases short, with 13 bases between. CDR3 size: 16 residues. This clonotype was counted many times. Its antigen remains unknown. Every diagnosis used clinical symptoms, serum thyroxine and TRAb, thyroid ultrasound and orbital computed tomography.

The receptor was isolated from a woman aged 45-65 years with Graves' ophthalmopathy. V is TRBV29-1 and J is TRBJ2-6; TRBD1 or TRBD2 may be the D gene (6 bases each). What was sequenced was blood. The CDR3 region has the DNA TGCAGCGTTGGGGGGGCTTACCCCTCTGGGGCCAACGTCCTGACTTTC. This gives the protein CSVGGAYPSGANVLTF.